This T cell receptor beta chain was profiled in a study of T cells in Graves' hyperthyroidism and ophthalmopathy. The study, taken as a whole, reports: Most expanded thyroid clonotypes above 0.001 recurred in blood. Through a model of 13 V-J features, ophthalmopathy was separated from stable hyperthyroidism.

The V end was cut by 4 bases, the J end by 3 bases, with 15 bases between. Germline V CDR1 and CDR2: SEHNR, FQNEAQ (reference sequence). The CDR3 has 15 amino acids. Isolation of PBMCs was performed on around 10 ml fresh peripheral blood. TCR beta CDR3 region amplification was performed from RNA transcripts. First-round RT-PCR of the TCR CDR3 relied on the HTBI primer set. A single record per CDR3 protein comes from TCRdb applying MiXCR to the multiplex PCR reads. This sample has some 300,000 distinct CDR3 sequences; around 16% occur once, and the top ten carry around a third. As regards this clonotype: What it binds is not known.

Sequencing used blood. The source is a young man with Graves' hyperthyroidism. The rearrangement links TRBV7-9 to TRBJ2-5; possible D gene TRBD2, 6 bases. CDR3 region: CASSSWGEVKETQYF. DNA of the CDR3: TGTGCCAGCAGCTCGTGGGGGGAGGTGAAAGAGACCCAGTACTTC.